This T cell receptor (beta chain) was profiled in a study of cytomegalovirus exposure and HLA in healthy donors. Study-level points and caveats: An analysis done earlier found most TCR beta V segments productive about 90% or about 30% of the time. The records held CMV serostatus as the only immune exposure information.

Deletions cut 4 bases from V and 1 base from J, with 7 bases between. CDR1 SGHTA and CDR2 FQGTGA come from the germline V gene. The CDR3 totals 13 residues. A multiplex PCR was run with 60 Vbeta primers and 13 Jbeta primers. Profiling relied on immunoSEQ multiplex PCR, and the TCRdb table lists in-frame clones only, not all of them. Of over 120,000 clones listed, about 77% were seen once; the top ten hold around 3.7%. To note about this clone: Its antigen is unidentified.

This receptor was identified in a male donor in good health and CMV-seronegative. Material for sequencing was PBMCs. This chain uses TRBV7-3 with TRBJ1-1, with D perhaps TRBD1 (6 bases). CDR3 nucleotide sequence: TGTGCCAGCAGCTCGGACAGGAACACTGAAGCTTTCTTT. Translation gives CASSSDRNTEAFF.